The T cell receptor beta chain described here comes from a study of beta chain features in type 1 diabetes. Sequenced material consisted of expressed TCRB transcripts (all of the isolated RNA was reverse transcribed). Generated by immunoSEQ multiplex PCR, the TCRdb table keeps only in-frame clones and is missing some. The sample shows roughly 140,000 clones, 6% to 7.5% of them seen only once. Germline V gene lookup returns CDR1 SQVTM and CDR2 ANQGSEA. The ends lost 7 bases at V and 4 bases at J; junction bases unmatched: 3. The CDR3 has 13 residues. The table lists this clone with many counts. The TCR comes from a woman in her twenties or thirties in good health. This rearrangement joins TRBV29-1 to TRBJ2-2; 10 bases map to TRBD1. Material: central memory CD4+ T cells from blood. The CDR3 region has the DNA TGCAGCGCTGACAGGGGGCTCACCGGGGAGCTGTTTTTT. Translating it yields CSADRGLTGELFF.